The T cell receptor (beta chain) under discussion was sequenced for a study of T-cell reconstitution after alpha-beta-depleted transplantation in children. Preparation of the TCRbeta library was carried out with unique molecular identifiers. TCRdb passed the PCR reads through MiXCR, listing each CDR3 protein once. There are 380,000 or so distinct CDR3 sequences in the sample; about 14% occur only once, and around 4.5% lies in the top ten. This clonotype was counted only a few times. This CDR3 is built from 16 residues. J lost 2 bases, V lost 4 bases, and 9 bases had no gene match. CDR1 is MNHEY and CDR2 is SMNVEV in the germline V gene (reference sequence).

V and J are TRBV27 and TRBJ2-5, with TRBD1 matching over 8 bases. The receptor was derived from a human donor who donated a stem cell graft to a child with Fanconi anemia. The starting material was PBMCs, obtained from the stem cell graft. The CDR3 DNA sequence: TGTGCCAGCAGTTCCCGAACGGACAGGGAACAAGAGACCCAGTACTTC. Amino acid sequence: CASSSRTDREQETQYF.